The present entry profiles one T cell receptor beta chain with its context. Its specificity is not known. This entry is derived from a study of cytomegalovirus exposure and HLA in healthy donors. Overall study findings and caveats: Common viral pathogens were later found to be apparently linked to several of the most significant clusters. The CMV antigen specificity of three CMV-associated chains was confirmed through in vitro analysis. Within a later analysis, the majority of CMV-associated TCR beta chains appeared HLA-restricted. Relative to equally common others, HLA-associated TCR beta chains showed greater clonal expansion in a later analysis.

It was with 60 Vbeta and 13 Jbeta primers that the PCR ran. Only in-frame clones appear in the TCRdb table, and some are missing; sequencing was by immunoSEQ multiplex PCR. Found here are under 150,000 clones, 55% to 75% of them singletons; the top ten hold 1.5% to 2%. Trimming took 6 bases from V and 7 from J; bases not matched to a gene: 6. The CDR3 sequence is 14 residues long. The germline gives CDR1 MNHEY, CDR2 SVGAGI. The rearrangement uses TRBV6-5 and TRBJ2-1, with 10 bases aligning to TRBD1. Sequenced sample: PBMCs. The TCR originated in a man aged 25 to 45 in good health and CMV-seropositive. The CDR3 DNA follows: TGTGCCAGCAGCTCCGGGACAGGGGTGAATGAGCAGTTCTTC. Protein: CASSSGTGVNEQFF.